A single sample is the source of the 14 T cell receptor beta chains below, sequenced in a study of cytomegalovirus exposure and HLA in healthy donors. The PCR employed 60 Vbeta primers together with 13 Jbeta primers. Profiling relied on immunoSEQ multiplex PCR, and the TCRdb table lists in-frame clones only, not all of them. The listing contains 45,000 to 55,000 clones. The sequencing input was PBMCs. These receptors originate from a man aged 40-50 years in good health and CMV-seropositive.

The CDR3 region has the DNA TGTGCCAGCTCACCAACCCAAGACCCGCGGGTAACGCAGTATTTT. It encodes CASSPTQDPRVTQYF. The V gene is TRBV18, the J gene TRBJ2-3, with D perhaps matching TRBD2 (5 bases). Trimming pared 2 bases from V and 9 bases from J, leaving 18 bases between. This CDR3 is 15 amino acids long. Germline lookup yields CDR1 KGHSH and CDR2 LQKENI.

The V and J genes are TRBV2 and TRBJ2-7; a possible D gene is TRBD1 (6 bases). Germline assignment: CDR1 SNHLY and CDR2 FYNNEI. Between the trimmed V and J ends, which lost 3 bases and 5 bases, there was a span of 14 bases. This CDR3 region has 14 residues. In DNA, the CDR3 is TGTGCCAGCAGTGAGCAATCAGGGGAAGACGAGCAGTACTTC. It is translated as CASSEQSGEDEQYF.

This chain links TRBV28 with TRBJ2-3, with a tentative D call TRBD1 (5 bases). Germline V lookup: CDR1 MDHEN, CDR2 SYDVKM. The germline V and J ends were trimmed by 3 bases and 2 bases, with 12 bases remaining between them. The CDR3 consists of 15 residues. The CDR3: CASSLQGRPTDTQYF. The CDR3 DNA sequence: TGTGCCAGCAGTTTGCAGGGAAGGCCCACAGATACGCAGTATTTT. The whole variable domain, filled in from reference TRBV28 and TRBJ2-3, reads DVKVTQSSRYLVKRTGEKVFLECVQDMDHENMFWYRQDPGLGLRLIYFSYDVKMKEKGDIPEGYSVSREKKERFSLILESASTNQTSMYLCASSLQGRPTDTQYFGPGTRLTVL.

The CDR3: CASSFRVGANVLTF. For the CDR3, the DNA is TGTGCCAGCAGCTTCAGGGTTGGGGCCAACGTCCTGACTTTC. The rearrangement uses TRBV7-6 and TRBJ2-6; perhaps TRBD1 as D (5 bases). Germline values: CDR1 SGHVS, CDR2 FNYEAQ. The CDR3 contains 14 residues. V lost 3 bases to trimming and J lost 3 bases, with 6 bases between them.

The V gene is TRBV11-2, the J gene TRBJ1-2, with TRBD1 matching 7 bases. CDR3 length equals 15 residues. Trimming cost V 5 bases and J 7 bases; bases outside gene matches: 13. Germline V gene sequence: CDR1 SGHAT, CDR2 FQNNGV. The CDR3: CASSRLRDSRLGYTF. Here the CDR3 DNA reads TGTGCCAGCAGCCGGCTAAGGGACAGCCGCCTTGGCTACACCTTC.

The V gene is TRBV5-1, the J gene TRBJ2-3, with D maybe TRBD2 (7 bases). Germline CDR1 is SGHRS and CDR2 is YFSETQ. The V end was cut by 4 bases, the J end by 13 bases, with 25 bases between. This CDR3 contains 15 residues. CDR3 region: CASSPGAWGGGDKYF. The CDR3 DNA reads as TGCGCCAGCAGCCCCGGGGCGTGGGGGGGCGGCGATAAGTATTTT.

This chain links TRBV27 with TRBJ2-7; 12 bases line up with TRBD1. Germline V CDR1 and CDR2: MNHEY, SMNVEV (reference sequence). J lost 7 bases, V lost 6 bases, and 16 bases had no gene match. CDR3 length: 17 amino acids. The CDR3 protein is CASRPHGTGGEWGEQYF. The CDR3 coding sequence is TGTGCCAGCAGGCCCCACGGGACAGGGGGCGAATGGGGTGAGCAGTACTTC.

The chain employs TRBV2 and TRBJ2-7; TRBD2 is a possible D gene (6 bases). V was shortened by 6 bases and J by 1 base, with 13 bases between the two germline ends. The CDR3 covers 14 residues. Germline-derived CDR1 and CDR2 are SNHLY and FYNNEI. The CDR3 DNA sequence: TGTGCCAGCAGCGGAGGGAGCTTATCCTACGAGCAGTACTTC. This translates into CASSGGSLSYEQYF. Using reference TRBV2 and TRBJ2-7 for the parts outside the CDR3, the full variable domain is EPEVTQTPSHQVTQMGQEVILRCVPISNHLYFYWYRQILGQKVEFLVSFYNNEISEKSEIFDDQFSVERPDGSNFTLKIRSTKLEDSAMYFCASSGGSLSYEQYFGPGTRLTVT.

J is TRBJ1-2 and V is TRBV7-9; 8 positions agree with TRBD1. The CDR3 contains 14 residues. Germline assignment: CDR1 SEHNR and CDR2 FQNEAQ (reference sequence). The trim removed 5 bases at V and 5 bases at J, leaving 7 bases unmatched. The CDR3 DNA is TGTGCCAGCAGCCCACCGGGACAGGAGTATGGCTACACCTTC. It specifies CASSPPGQEYGYTF.

Comments on this clone: The sample contains more than one DNA sequence encoding this CDR3. The CDR3 sequence is CASGPGGSVNEQFF. CDR3 in DNA: TGTGCTAGTGGTCCAGGTGGTAGCGTAAATGAGCAGTTCTTC. The chain recombines TRBV12-5 with TRBJ2-1; a weak D match, TRBD2 (5 bases). Germline V gene lookup returns CDR1 LGHNT and CDR2 FRNRAP. The length of the CDR3 is 14 residues. V lost 5 bases to trimming and J lost 7 bases, with 15 bases between them. Full variable domain (outside the CDR3, taken from reference TRBV12-5 and TRBJ2-1): DARVTQTPRHKVTEMGQEVTMRCQPILGHNTVFWYRQTMMQGLELLAYFRNRAPLDDSGMPKDRFSAEMPDATLATLKIQPSEPRDSAVYFCASGPGGSVNEQFFGPGTRLTVL.

DNA of the CDR3: TGTGCCAGCATGTCGGCGGCAGGGAAGCAGTACTTC. It codes for CASMSAAGKQYF. The chain joins TRBV27 to TRBJ2-7; a weak D match, TRBD1 (5 bases). V was trimmed by 7 bases and J by 8 bases, leaving 15 bases between them. The CDR3 totals 12 residues. Germline V gives CDR1 MNHEY, CDR2 SMNVEV (reference sequence).

The chain is built from TRBV23-1 and TRBJ2-2; possible D gene TRBD1, 6 bases. TRBV23-1 is an open reading frame, and its role is uncertain. V dropped 6 bases and J dropped 1 base, with 12 bases sitting between them. There are 15 residues in the CDR3. The CDR3 loop is CASSLSTGNTGELFF. CDR3 in DNA: TGCGCCAGCAGCCTCTCGACAGGGAACACCGGGGAGCTGTTTTTT.

The rearrangement uses TRBV9 and TRBJ2-5, with D unclear. The CDR3 loop spans 14 amino acids. The germline V and J ends were trimmed by 0 bases and 4 bases, with 10 bases remaining between them. The germline V gene has CDR1 SGDLS and CDR2 YYNGEE. DNA of the CDR3: TGTGCCAGCAGCGTAGAGGTAGCACCAGAGACCCAGTACTTC. Translating gives CASSVEVAPETQYF.

This rearrangement joins TRBV27 to TRBJ2-1; 14 positions match TRBD2. CDR1 is MNHEY and CDR2 is SMNVEV in the germline V gene (reference sequence). The CDR3 length is 17 residues. The V and J ends lost 3 bases and 9 bases, in that order; junction bases with no gene match: 10. The CDR3 region is CASSLMPGLAGVGEQFF. The CDR3 DNA is TGTGCCAGCAGTTTGATGCCGGGACTAGCGGGAGTGGGTGAGCAGTTCTTC.